The source of this T cell receptor (beta chain) is a study of blood T cell repertoires in COVID-19. Across the study: Specimens from acute and convalescent COVID-19 originated in the United States, Italy and Spain. Sample material is recorded as cDNA or gDNA derived from T cells, B-cell-depleted T cells, or PBMCs.

This clone was seen a single time. As handled by the study authors: Estimation of nucleated cell counts was performed using reference gene primer amplification. Sequencing was performed with immunoSEQ multiplex PCR; in TCRdb, only in-frame clones are kept and a portion is missing. V, J and clone size were drawn from that table, and D and trimming were deduced from the DNA. The sample yields 200,000 to 250,000 clones, around 90% seen once. This CDR3 contains 13 residues. V shed 2 bases and J shed 5 bases, with 9 bases lying between them. Germline V lookup: CDR1 LGHDT, CDR2 YNNKEL (reference sequence). J is TRBJ1-1 and V is TRBV3-1 (or the pseudogene TRBV3-2), with unresolved D. The receptor was isolated from a man in his sixties with COVID-19, enrolled during active disease. The material sequenced was peripheral blood. CDR3 sequence (DNA): TGTGCCAGCAGCCAAAGTTCGGGGACTGAAGCTTTCTTT. It is translated as CASSQSSGTEAFF.